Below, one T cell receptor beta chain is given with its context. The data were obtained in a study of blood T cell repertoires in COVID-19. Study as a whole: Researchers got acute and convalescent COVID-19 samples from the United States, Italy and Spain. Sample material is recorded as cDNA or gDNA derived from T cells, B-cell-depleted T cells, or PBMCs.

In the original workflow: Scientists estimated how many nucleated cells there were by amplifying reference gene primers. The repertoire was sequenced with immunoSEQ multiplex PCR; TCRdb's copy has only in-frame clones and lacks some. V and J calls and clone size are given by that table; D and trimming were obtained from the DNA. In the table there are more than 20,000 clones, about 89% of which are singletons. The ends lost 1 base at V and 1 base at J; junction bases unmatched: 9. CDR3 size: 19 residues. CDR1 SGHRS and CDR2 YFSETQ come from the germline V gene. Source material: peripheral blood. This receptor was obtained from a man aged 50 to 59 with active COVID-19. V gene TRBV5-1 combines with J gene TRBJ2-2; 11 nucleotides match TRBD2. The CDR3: CASSLITSGGRGNTGELFF. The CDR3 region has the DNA TGCGCCAGCAGCTTGATTACTAGCGGGGGCCGGGGGAACACCGGGGAGCTGTTTTTT. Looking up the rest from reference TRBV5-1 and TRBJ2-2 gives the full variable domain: KAGVTQTPRYLIKTRGQQVTLSCSPISGHRSVSWYQQTPGQGLQFLFEYFSETQRNKGNFPGRFSGRQFSNSRSEMNVSTLELGDSALYLCASSLITSGGRGNTGELFFGEGSRLTVL.